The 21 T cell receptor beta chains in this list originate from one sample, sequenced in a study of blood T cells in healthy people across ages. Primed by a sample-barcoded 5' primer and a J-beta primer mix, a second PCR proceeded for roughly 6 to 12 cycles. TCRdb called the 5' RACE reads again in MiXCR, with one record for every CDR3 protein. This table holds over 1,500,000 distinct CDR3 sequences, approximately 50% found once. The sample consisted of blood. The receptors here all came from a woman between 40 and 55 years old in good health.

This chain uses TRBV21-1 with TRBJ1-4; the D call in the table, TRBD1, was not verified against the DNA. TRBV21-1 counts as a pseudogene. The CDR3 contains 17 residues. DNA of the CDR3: TGTGCCAGCAGCTATAGACCCAAGGGGGGCCTTAATGAAAAACTGTTTTTT. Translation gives CASSYRPKGGLNEKLFF.

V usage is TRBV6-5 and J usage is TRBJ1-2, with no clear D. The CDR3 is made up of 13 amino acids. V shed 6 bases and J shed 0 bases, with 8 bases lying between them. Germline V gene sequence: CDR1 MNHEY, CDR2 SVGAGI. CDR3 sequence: CASRVSSNYGYTF. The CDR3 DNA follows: TGTGCCAGCAGAGTCAGTTCTAACTATGGCTACACCTTC.

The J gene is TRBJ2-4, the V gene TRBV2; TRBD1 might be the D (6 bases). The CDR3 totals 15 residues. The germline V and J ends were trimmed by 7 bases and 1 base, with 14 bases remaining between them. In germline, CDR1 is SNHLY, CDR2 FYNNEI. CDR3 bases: TGTGCCAGCACGGGAAACAGGGAGGCCAAAAACATTCAGTACTTC. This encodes CASTGNREAKNIQYF.

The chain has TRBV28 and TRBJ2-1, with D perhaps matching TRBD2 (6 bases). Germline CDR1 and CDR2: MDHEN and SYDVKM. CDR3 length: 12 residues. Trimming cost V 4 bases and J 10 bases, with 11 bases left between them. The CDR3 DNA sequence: TGTGCCAGCAGTTCGACTAGGGACGAGCAGTTCTTC. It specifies CASSSTRDEQFF.

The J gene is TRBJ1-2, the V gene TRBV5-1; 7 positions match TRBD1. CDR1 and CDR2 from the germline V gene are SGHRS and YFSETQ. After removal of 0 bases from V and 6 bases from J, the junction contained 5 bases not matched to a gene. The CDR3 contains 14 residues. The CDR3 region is CASSLGGTVHGYTF. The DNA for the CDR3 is TGCGCCAGCAGCTTGGGCGGGACAGTCCATGGCTACACCTTC.

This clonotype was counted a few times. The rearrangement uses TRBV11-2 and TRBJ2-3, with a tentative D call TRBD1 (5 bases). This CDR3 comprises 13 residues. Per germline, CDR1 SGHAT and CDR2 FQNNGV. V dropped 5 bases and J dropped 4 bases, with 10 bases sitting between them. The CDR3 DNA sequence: TGTGCCAGCAGCATAGGGGTTCCAGATACGCAGTATTTT. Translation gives CASSIGVPDTQYF.

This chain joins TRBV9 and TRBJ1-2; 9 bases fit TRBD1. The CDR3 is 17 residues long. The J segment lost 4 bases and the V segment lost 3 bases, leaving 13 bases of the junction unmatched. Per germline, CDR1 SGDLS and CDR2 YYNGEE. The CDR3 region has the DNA TGTGCCAGCAGCGCGAACCCGGGGGGGGACAGGGCCTATGGCTACACCTTC. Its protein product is CASSANPGGDRAYGYTF.

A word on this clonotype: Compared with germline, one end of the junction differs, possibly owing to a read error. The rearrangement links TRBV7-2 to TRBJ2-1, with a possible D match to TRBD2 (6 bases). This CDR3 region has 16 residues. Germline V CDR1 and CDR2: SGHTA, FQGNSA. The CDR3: CANSLAGTRTYNEQFF. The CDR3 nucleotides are TGTGCCAACAGCTTAGCAGGGACTCGAACATACAATGAGCAGTTCTTC.

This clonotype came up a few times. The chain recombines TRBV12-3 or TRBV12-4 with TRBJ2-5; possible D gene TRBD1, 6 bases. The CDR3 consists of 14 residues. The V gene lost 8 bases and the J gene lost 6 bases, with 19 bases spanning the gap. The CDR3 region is CASSGTTTTQTQYF. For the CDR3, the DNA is TGTGCCAGCTCAGGGACAACCACTACTCAGACCCAGTACTTC.

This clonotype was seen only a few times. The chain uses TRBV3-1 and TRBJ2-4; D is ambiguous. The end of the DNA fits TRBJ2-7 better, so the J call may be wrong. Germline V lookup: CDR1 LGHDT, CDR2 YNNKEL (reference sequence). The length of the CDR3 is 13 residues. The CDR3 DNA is TGTGCCAGCAGCCAAGTCCGACCTGGCGAGCAGTACTTC. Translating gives CASSQVRPGEQYF.

The CDR3 reads CSASNFVTNYGYTF. The DNA for the CDR3 is TGCAGTGCTAGTAATTTCGTGACTAACTATGGCTACACCTTC. The chain uses TRBV20-1 and TRBJ1-2, with D unclear. V lost 3 bases, J lost 0 bases, and 11 bases lay in between. The CDR3 loop spans 14 amino acids. Germline-derived CDR1 and CDR2 are DFQATT and SNEGSKA (reference sequence).

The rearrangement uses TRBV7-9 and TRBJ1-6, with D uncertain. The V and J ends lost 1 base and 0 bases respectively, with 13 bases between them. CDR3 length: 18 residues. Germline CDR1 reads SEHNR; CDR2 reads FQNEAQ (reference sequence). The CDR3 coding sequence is TGTGCCAGCAGCTTAGTGGTCGCTGGGAGCTCCTATAATTCACCCCTCCACTTT. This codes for CASSLVVAGSSYNSPLHF.

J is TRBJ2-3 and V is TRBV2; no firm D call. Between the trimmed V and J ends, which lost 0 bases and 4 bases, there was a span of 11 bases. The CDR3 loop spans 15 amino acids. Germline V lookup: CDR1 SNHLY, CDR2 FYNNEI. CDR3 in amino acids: CASSEADLIADTQYF. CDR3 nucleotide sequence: TGTGCCAGCAGTGAAGCGGACCTTATCGCAGATACGCAGTATTTT.

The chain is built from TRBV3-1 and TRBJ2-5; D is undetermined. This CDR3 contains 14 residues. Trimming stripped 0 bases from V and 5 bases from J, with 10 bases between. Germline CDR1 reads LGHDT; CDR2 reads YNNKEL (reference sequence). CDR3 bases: TGTGCCAGCAGCCAAGATGGAAGATCCGAGACCCAGTACTTC. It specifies CASSQDGRSETQYF.

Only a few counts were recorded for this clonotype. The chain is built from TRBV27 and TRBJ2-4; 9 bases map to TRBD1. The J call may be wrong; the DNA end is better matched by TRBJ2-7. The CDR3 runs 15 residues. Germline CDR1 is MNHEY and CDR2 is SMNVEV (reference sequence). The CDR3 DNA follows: TGTGCCAGCAGTTCCTATACAGGGGGCTATTACGAGCAGTACTTC. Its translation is CASSSYTGGYYEQYF.

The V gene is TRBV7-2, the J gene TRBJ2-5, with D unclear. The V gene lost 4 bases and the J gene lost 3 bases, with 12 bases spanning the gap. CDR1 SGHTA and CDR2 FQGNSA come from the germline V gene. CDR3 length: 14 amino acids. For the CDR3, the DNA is TGTGCCAGCAGCTCGGGCCAGGTTGAAGAGACCCAGTACTTC. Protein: CASSSGQVEETQYF.

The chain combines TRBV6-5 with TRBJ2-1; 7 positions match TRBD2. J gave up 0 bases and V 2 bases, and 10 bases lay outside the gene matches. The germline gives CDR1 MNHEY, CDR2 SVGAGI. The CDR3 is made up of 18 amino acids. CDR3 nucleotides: TGTGCCAGCAGTTACAAGGGCGGGGGTGACAGCTCCTACAATGAGCAGTTCTTC. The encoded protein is CASSYKGGGDSSYNEQFF.

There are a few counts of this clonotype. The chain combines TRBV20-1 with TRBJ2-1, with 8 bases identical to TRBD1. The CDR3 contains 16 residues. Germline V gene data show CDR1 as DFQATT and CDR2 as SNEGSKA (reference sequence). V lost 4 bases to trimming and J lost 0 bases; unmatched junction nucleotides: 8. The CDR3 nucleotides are TGCAGTGCTACCCGGGACAGGAGGGACTCCTACAATGAGCAGTTCTTC. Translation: CSATRDRRDSYNEQFF.

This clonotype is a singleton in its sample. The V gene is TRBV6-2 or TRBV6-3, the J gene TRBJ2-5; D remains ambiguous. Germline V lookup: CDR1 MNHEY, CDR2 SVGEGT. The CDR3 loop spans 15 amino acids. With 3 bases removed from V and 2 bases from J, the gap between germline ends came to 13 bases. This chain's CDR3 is CASSYDGRLQETQYF. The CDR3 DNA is TGTGCCAGCAGTTATGACGGACGACTTCAAGAGACCCAGTACTTC.

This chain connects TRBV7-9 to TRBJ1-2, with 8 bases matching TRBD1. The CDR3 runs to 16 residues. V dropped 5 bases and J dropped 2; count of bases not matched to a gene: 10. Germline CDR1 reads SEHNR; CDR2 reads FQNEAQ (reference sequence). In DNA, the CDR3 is TGTGCCAGCAGCCCCCACGGACAGGGCCCGAACTATGGCTACACCTTC. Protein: CASSPHGQGPNYGYTF.

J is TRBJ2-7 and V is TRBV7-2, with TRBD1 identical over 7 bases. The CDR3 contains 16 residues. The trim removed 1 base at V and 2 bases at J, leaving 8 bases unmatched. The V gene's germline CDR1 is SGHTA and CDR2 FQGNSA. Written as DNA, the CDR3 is TGTGCCAGCAGCTTAGTCGGGACAGCGACGACCTACGAGCAGTACTTC. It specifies CASSLVGTATTYEQYF.